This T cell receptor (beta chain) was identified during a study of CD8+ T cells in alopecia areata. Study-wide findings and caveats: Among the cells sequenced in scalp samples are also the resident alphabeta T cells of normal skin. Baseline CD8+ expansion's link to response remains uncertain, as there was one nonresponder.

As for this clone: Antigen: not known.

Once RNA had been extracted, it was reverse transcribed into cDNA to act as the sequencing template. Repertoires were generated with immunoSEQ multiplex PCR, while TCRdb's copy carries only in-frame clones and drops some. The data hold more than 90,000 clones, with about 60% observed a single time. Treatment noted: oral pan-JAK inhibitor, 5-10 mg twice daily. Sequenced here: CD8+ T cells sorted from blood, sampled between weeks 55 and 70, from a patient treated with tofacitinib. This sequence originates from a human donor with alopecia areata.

The CDR3 here is CASSSYQGGETQYF. The CDR3 DNA is TGTGCCAGCAGTTCTTATCAGGGGGGCGAGACCCAGTACTTC. This chain joins TRBV27 and TRBJ2-5, with D tentatively TRBD1 (7 bases). Between the trimmed V and J ends, which lost 4 bases and 5 bases, there was a span of 14 bases. The length of the CDR3 is 14 residues. Germline values: CDR1 MNHEY, CDR2 SMNVEV (reference sequence).